One and the same sample provided the 28 T cell receptor beta chains below, sequenced in a study of T cells after somatic rescue of genetic block. Using immunoSEQ multiplex PCR, the repertoire was profiled, and TCRdb retains in-frame clones only, with some absent. This sample has roughly 120,000 clones; under 95% occur once, and the top ten carry approximately 1.5%. The sample taken for sequencing was peripheral blood mononuclear cells (PBMCs). These receptors originate from a young woman.

V usage is TRBV7-7 and J usage is TRBJ1-3, with no clear D. The CDR3 has 16 residues. CDR1 is SSHAT, CDR2 FNYEAQ, per germline (reference sequence). The V gene lost 5 bases and the J gene lost 4 bases, with 18 bases spanning the gap. The CDR3 DNA is TGTGCCAGCAGCCCAAATCCCCCCGGGTCCGGAAACACCATATATTTT. This codes for CASSPNPPGSGNTIYF.

The chain has TRBV7-9 and TRBJ2-7; either TRBD1 or TRBD2 may fit D (5 bases each). The germline V and J ends were trimmed by 1 base and 3 bases, with 13 bases remaining between them. There are 15 residues in the CDR3. Germline-derived CDR1 and CDR2 are SEHNR and FQNEAQ (reference sequence). DNA of the CDR3: TGTGCCAGCAGCTTAGGGGACGGGCAGGGCTACGAGCAGTACTTC. Its translation is CASSLGDGQGYEQYF.

The CDR3 sequence is CASSPRVRRYNEQFF. CDR3 bases: TGTGCCAGCAGCCCCCGGGTCCGTAGATACAATGAGCAGTTCTTC. This chain joins TRBV7-9 and TRBJ2-1; D not certain. V dropped 5 bases and J dropped 4 bases, with 15 bases sitting between them. CDR1 is SEHNR, CDR2 FQNEAQ, per germline (reference sequence). The CDR3 contains 15 residues.

This chain joins TRBV15 and TRBJ2-1, with TRBD2 as a possible D gene (6 bases). This CDR3 has 14 amino acids. Trimming took off 4 bases at V and 9 bases at J, with 16 bases between the two ends. Germline V gene sequence: CDR1 LNHNV, CDR2 YYDKDF (reference sequence). The CDR3 loop reads CATSTGRLELEQFF. The DNA for the CDR3 is TGTGCCACCAGCACCGGGCGACTAGAGCTTGAGCAGTTCTTC.

J is TRBJ2-5 and V is TRBV4-3; the D gene is possibly TRBD2 (6 bases). The closer fit of TRBJ2-7 to the DNA end suggests the J call may be wrong. Germline V gene data show CDR1 as LGHNA and CDR2 as YSLEER. This CDR3 has 15 amino acids. The CDR3 DNA sequence: TGCGCCAGCAGCCAAAATGTCCTGGGGGGTGGCGAGCAGTACTTC. It is translated as CASSQNVLGGGEQYF.

The chain employs TRBV12-2 and TRBJ2-7; TRBD1 is the table's D call and was not checked against the DNA. TRBV12-2 is a known pseudogene. The CDR3 extends over 16 amino acids. The CDR3 region is CASRLVAQAVTCLQYF. DNA for the CDR3: TGTGCAAGTCGCTTAGTGGCCCAGGCAGTGACATGTTTACAGTACTTC.

The chain couples TRBV6-4 to TRBJ1-4, with D hard to call. Germline V gene data show CDR1 as MRHNA and CDR2 as SNTAGT. Trimming pared 3 bases from V and 0 bases from J, leaving 5 bases between. The CDR3 length is 14 residues. DNA for the CDR3: TGTGCCAGCAGTGAAGGTTCAACTAATGAAAAACTGTTTTTT. Amino acids: CASSEGSTNEKLFF.

The rearrangement uses TRBV19 and TRBJ2-7; D tentatively fits TRBD1 or TRBD2 (5 bases each). Trimming took off 4 bases at V and 2 bases at J, with 12 bases between the two ends. Looked up from germline, CDR1 is LNHDA and CDR2 is SQIVND (reference sequence). This CDR3 region has 14 residues. Written as DNA, the CDR3 is TGTGCCAGTAGTACTGGGACGGCCGCCTACGAGCAGTACTTC. Translation: CASSTGTAAYEQYF.

A few counts support this clone. The chain joins TRBV18 to TRBJ1-1; D gene ambiguous. With 3 bases removed from V and 5 bases from J, the gap between germline ends came to 10 bases. Germline V lookup: CDR1 KGHSH, CDR2 LQKENI. CDR3 length: 13 residues. CDR3 sequence: CASSPQDYTEAFF. The CDR3 nucleotides read TGTGCCAGCTCACCTCAGGATTATACTGAAGCTTTCTTT. The variable domain in full, completed from reference TRBV18 and TRBJ1-1, reads NAGVMQNPRHLVRRRGQEARLRCSPMKGHSHVYWYRQLPEEGLKFMVYLQKENIIDESGMPKERFSAEFPKEGPSILRIQQVVRGDSAAYFCASSPQDYTEAFFGQGTRLTVV.

V and J are TRBV19 and TRBJ2-3, with D perhaps given as TRBD1 or TRBD2 (6 bases each). V gave up 6 bases and J gave up 2 bases, with 15 bases separating them. The CDR3 extends over 15 amino acids. Germline V gene data show CDR1 as LNHDA and CDR2 as SQIVND (reference sequence). The CDR3 bases are TGTGCCAGTAGAGCGGTGGGGGGCAACACAGATACGCAGTATTTT. Translation: CASRAVGGNTDTQYF. The full variable domain, in which reference TRBV19 and TRBJ2-3 provide the parts outside the CDR3, is DGGITQSPKYLFRKEGQNVTLSCEQNLNHDAMYWYRQDPGQGLRLIYYSQIVNDFQKGDIAEGYSVSREKKESFPLTVTSAQKNPTAFYLCASRAVGGNTDTQYFGPGTRLTVL.

The V and J genes are TRBV18 and TRBJ2-7, with TRBD1 matching 7 bases. The V and J ends lost 3 bases and 0 bases, in that order; junction bases with no gene match: 11. This CDR3 region has 17 residues. The V gene's germline CDR1 is KGHSH and CDR2 LQKENI. In DNA form, the CDR3 reads TGTGCCAGCTCACCCTCTCGGACAGGAGGAGGCTCCTACGAGCAGTACTTC. Translating it yields CASSPSRTGGGSYEQYF.

V and J are TRBV29-1 and TRBJ2-7, with D perhaps given as TRBD1 or TRBD2 (5 bases each). Trimming pared 4 bases from V and 5 bases from J, leaving 21 bases between. Germline CDR1 is SQVTM and CDR2 is ANQGSEA. The CDR3 length is 15 residues. The CDR3 sequence: CSVVRRGPGVDEQYF. Here the CDR3 DNA reads TGCAGCGTTGTCCGCCGGGGCCCCGGGGTGGACGAGCAGTACTTC.

The chain couples TRBV9 to TRBJ2-3, with 10 bases that match TRBD2. From germline, CDR1 is SGDLS and CDR2 YYNGEE. The CDR3 totals 15 residues. Losses at the gene ends were 3 bases for V and 2 bases for J; bases not matched to a gene: 3. The CDR3 loop reads CASSASGGNTDTQYF. In DNA form, the CDR3 reads TGTGCCAGCAGCGCTAGCGGGGGAAACACAGATACGCAGTATTTT.

The rearrangement joins TRBV7-2 to TRBJ1-1; D is possibly TRBD1 (5 bases). In germline, CDR1 is SGHTA, CDR2 FQGNSA. This CDR3 is 12 amino acids long. Deletions cut 4 bases from V and 7 bases from J, with 10 bases between. The CDR3 DNA reads as TGTGCCAGCAGCTCCGCAGGGTATGAAGCTTTCTTT. This gives the protein CASSSAGYEAFF.

The V and J genes are TRBV9 and TRBJ1-2, with TRBD1 matching 11 bases. The V gene's germline CDR1 is SGDLS and CDR2 YYNGEE. The CDR3 has 15 amino acids. V lost 1 base to trimming and J lost 4 bases; unmatched junction nucleotides: 3. CDR3 protein: CASSVRDRGVYGYTF. In nucleotides, the CDR3 is TGTGCCAGCAGCGTACGGGACAGGGGGGTCTATGGCTACACCTTC.

The J gene is TRBJ2-1, the V gene TRBV7-2; the D gene is possibly TRBD2 (6 bases). V lost 5 bases, J lost 8 bases, and 19 bases lay in between. Germline assignment: CDR1 SGHTA and CDR2 FQGNSA. The CDR3 length is 15 residues. The CDR3 coding sequence is TGTGCCAGCAGCCCAGACCGGGGGACGGGGGATGAGCAGTTCTTC. Translating gives CASSPDRGTGDEQFF. Combining the CDR3 with reference TRBV7-2 and TRBJ2-1 gives the whole variable domain GAGVSQSPSNKVTEKGKDVELRCDPISGHTALYWYRQSLGQGLEFLIYFQGNSAPDKSGLPSDRFSAERTGGSVSTLTIQRTQQEDSAVYLCASSPDRGTGDEQFFGPGTRLTVL.

This chain links TRBV6-1 with TRBJ1-1; D is undetermined. The V end was cut by 0 bases, the J end by 2 bases, with 4 bases between. Germline V gene lookup returns CDR1 MNHNS and CDR2 SASEGT. There are 13 residues in the CDR3. CDR3 sequence (DNA): TGTGCCAGCAGTGAAGCGAGCAACACTGAAGCTTTCTTT. Its translation: CASSEASNTEAFF.

The chain has TRBV6-6 and TRBJ2-7; D assignment may be TRBD1 or TRBD2 (6 bases each). The V and J ends lost 5 bases and 4 bases respectively, with 18 bases between them. The CDR3 has 15 amino acids. The germline V gene has CDR1 MNHNY and CDR2 SVGAGI (reference sequence). CDR3 sequence reads: CASSTTGGEGYEQYF. In DNA, the CDR3 is TGTGCCAGCAGTACTACCGGGGGCGAGGGGTACGAGCAGTACTTC.

This chain joins TRBV10-3 and TRBJ1-2; a possible D gene is TRBD1 (5 bases). The CDR3 length is 15 residues. The germline V gene encodes CDR1 ENHRY and CDR2 SYGVKD. The V and J ends lost 0 bases and 3 bases respectively, with 11 bases between them. CDR3 bases: TGTGCCATCAGTGAGTCGACGGGGGAGCACTATGGCTACACCTTC. This sequence encodes CAISESTGEHYGYTF.

The rearrangement uses TRBV27 and TRBJ1-2; TRBD1 matches at 8 bases. V dropped 8 bases and J dropped 5; count of bases not matched to a gene: 10. The CDR3 sequence is 14 residues long. Germline V gene data show CDR1 as MNHEY and CDR2 as SMNVEV (reference sequence). Here the CDR3 DNA reads TGTGCCAGCTCCACCAGACAGGGGTTTTATGGCTACACCTTC. Translation: CASSTRQGFYGYTF.

V usage is TRBV27 and J usage is TRBJ2-4; 7 nucleotides line up with TRBD1. This CDR3 is 14 amino acids long. CDR1 is MNHEY and CDR2 is SMNVEV in the germline V gene (reference sequence). The J segment lost 2 bases and the V segment lost 6 bases, leaving 4 bases of the junction unmatched. CDR3: CASSPQGTKNIQYF. In nucleotides, the CDR3 is TGTGCCAGCAGCCCACAGGGGACCAAAAACATTCAGTACTTC.

The rearrangement links TRBV7-2 to TRBJ1-6, with TRBD1 matching 10 bases. Germline-derived CDR1 and CDR2 are SGHTA and FQGNSA. This CDR3 spans 18 amino acids. The junction had 9 bases not matched to a gene; V was cut back by 4 bases and J by 3 bases. CDR3: CASSYRTGGKLYNSPLHF. CDR3 coding DNA: TGTGCCAGCAGCTATAGGACAGGGGGGAAACTCTATAATTCACCCCTCCACTTT.

The rearrangement joins TRBV28 to TRBJ1-6, with D possibly matching TRBD1 (5 bases). Germline CDR1 is MDHEN and CDR2 is SYDVKM. Trimming pared 7 bases from V and 8 bases from J, leaving 18 bases between. CDR3 length: 15 amino acids. CDR3 DNA: TGTGCCAGCACCAGGCTAGGGACCGTTGATTCACCCCTCCACTTT. It encodes CASTRLGTVDSPLHF.

The chain combines TRBV6-1 with TRBJ2-3, with 12 bases matching TRBD2. The ends lost 10 bases at V and 4 bases at J; junction bases unmatched: 6. The CDR3 loop spans 14 amino acids. CDR1 and CDR2 (germline): MNHNS, SASEGT. CDR3 amino acids: CAITGLAGSDTQYF. The CDR3 DNA reads TGTGCCATTACGGGACTAGCGGGTTCAGATACGCAGTATTTT.

This clone was seen a handful of times. The rearrangement links TRBV6-1 to TRBJ2-7; 8 bases agree with TRBD1. Unmatched junction bases numbered 10, after V lost 7 bases and J lost 2 bases. Germline V gives CDR1 MNHNS, CDR2 SASEGT. The CDR3 spans 15 residues. Here the CDR3 reads CASTSRDRQPYEQYF. In DNA form, the CDR3 reads TGTGCCAGCACCTCTCGGGACAGGCAACCCTACGAGCAGTACTTC.

The chain employs TRBV28 and TRBJ2-3; D unresolved. Germline V gives CDR1 MDHEN, CDR2 SYDVKM. With 5 bases removed from V and 1 base from J, the gap between germline ends came to 13 bases. This CDR3 has 15 residues. The DNA for the CDR3 is TGTGCCAGCAGTCCGTTTGGAGTCGGCACAGATACGCAGTATTTT. Protein: CASSPFGVGTDTQYF.

The chain recombines TRBV6-6 with TRBJ2-2, with no clear D. The CDR3 consists of 12 residues. Germline loops: CDR1 MNHNY, CDR2 SVGAGI (reference sequence). V lost 2 bases, J lost 8 bases, and 6 bases lay in between. The CDR3 spells CASSYPLGELFF. For the CDR3, the DNA is TGTGCCAGCAGTTACCCTCTAGGGGAGCTGTTTTTT.

The chain joins TRBV6-1 to TRBJ1-2; D is uncertain. V lost 4 bases to trimming and J lost 4 bases, with 13 bases between them. CDR1 is MNHNS and CDR2 is SASEGT in the germline V gene. The CDR3 consists of 14 residues. The CDR3 DNA is TGTGCCAGCAGTGCCGCCGGGAACGGCTATGGCTACACCTTC. It specifies CASSAAGNGYGYTF.